These T cell receptor beta chains were read from a single sample in a study of blood T cell repertoires in COVID-19. Clones were sequenced by immunoSEQ multiplex PCR, and TCRdb holds only the in-frame ones, with some missing. The sample records roughly 170,000 clones, about four fifths being singletons. The source material was peripheral blood. Every receptor here comes from a woman aged 60-70 years with COVID-19, enrolled during active disease. Both conserved end residues are part of each CDR3. D genes are given only for firm matches. Not every row has a clone size; where given, it reads once, few, many or a size class.

v_call	j_call	clone_size	d_call	cdr3_nt	cdr3_aa
TRBV9	TRBJ2-2	-	-	TGTGCCAGCAGCCTTCACGACTCACTTCGGGGGGAGCTGTTTTTT	CASSLHDSLRGELFF
TRBV24-1	TRBJ2-5	-	TRBD1	TGTGCCACCATTAAGTCAGGGGGTTCAGAGACCCAGTACTTC	CATIKSGGSETQYF
TRBV19	TRBJ2-1	-	-	TGTGCCAGTAGTATAGACACAGGGGGCATCGAGCGGGAGGGCCGATCGAATGAGCAGTTCTTC	CASSIDTGGIEREGRSNEQFF
TRBV13	TRBJ2-3	medium-sized	TRBD2	TGTGCCAGCAGCTTAGCGACTAGCGGGGTCACAGATACGCAGTATTTT	CASSLATSGVTDTQYF
TRBV9	TRBJ2-3	-	-	TGTGCCAGCAGCGGCCTCCTGACGGGGAGGAAGGCAGATACGCAGTATTTT	CASSGLLTGRKADTQYF
TRBV5-6	TRBJ2-5	-	-	TGTGCCAGCAGCTTCGACCAAGAGACCCAGTACTTC	CASSFDQETQYF
TRBV7-9	TRBJ2-7	-	-	TGTGCCAGCAGCTTAATAGTCGAGCAGTACTTC	CASSLIVEQYF
TRBV6-5	TRBJ1-2	-	-	TGTGCCAGCAGTTACTCCAGGGAGGGGAATTATGGCTACACCTTC	CASSYSREGNYGYTF
TRBV27	TRBJ1-1	-	-	TGTGCCAGCAAAACGGGGGGCACTGAAGCTTTCTTT	CASKTGGTEAFF
TRBV7-2	TRBJ2-2	-	-	TGTGCCAGCAGCCCCCGTTGGGGCAGGGGATTTCCCGGGGAGCTGTTTTTT	CASSPRWGRGFPGELFF
TRBV20-1	TRBJ2-3	-	TRBD2	TGCAGTGCTAGTATGCCTAGCGGGGACACAGATACGCAGTATTTT	CSASMPSGDTDTQYF
TRBV28	TRBJ2-3	-	-	TGTGCCAGCAGTTTAGCAGGGTCCTTAAATACGCAGTATTTT	CASSLAGSLNTQYF
TRBV7-9	TRBJ2-7	-	-	TGTGCCAGCAGCTTCCCAGGGTTAGCCTACGAGCAGTACTTC	CASSFPGLAYEQYF
TRBV5-4	TRBJ2-1	-	-	TGTGCCTCAAGGACTGATTTCTACAATGAGCAGTTCTTC	CASRTDFYNEQFF
TRBV6-1	TRBJ2-1	-	TRBD2	TGTGCCAGCAGTGAAACCACTAGCGGGGGTGGGGGTGAGCAGTTCTTC	CASSETTSGGGGEQFF
TRBV18	TRBJ2-3	-	TRBD2	TGTGCCACCGGACTAGCGCGGGGCACAGATACGCAGTATTTT	CATGLARGTDTQYF
TRBV4-3	TRBJ2-1	-	-	TGCGCCAGCAGCCAAGATAGGAGGAGACCCTACAATGAGCAGTTCTTC	CASSQDRRRPYNEQFF
TRBV7-9	TRBJ1-2	-	TRBD1	TGTGCCAGCAGCTTAGTACAGGGGTATGGCTACACCTTC	CASSLVQGYGYTF
TRBV11-2	TRBJ2-3	-	-	TGTGCCAGCAGCTGGGGGCAGTCCCCCCCGGATACGCAGTATTTT	CASSWGQSPPDTQYF
TRBV27	TRBJ1-1	few	-	TGTGCCAGCAGTTTAGGGCAGTACACTGAAGCTTTCTTT	CASSLGQYTEAFF
TRBV7-2	TRBJ1-5	-	TRBD1	TGTGCCAGCAGCAGGGACAGGGGCGCCAATCAGCCCCAGCATTTT	CASSRDRGANQPQHF
TRBV6-1	TRBJ1-2	-	-	TGTGCCAGCAGTGAGGGGTGGGGCGAGGACGGCTACACCTTC	CASSEGWGEDGYTF
TRBV5-1	TRBJ2-2	-	TRBD2	TGCGCCAGCAGCGCCCTAGCGGGGGTGAACACCGGGGAGCTGTTTTTT	CASSALAGVNTGELFF
TRBV5-1	TRBJ2-3	once	TRBD2	TGCGCCAGCAGCTGGGTACTAGCGGGGGGCACCCTCGGAGATACGCAGTATTTT	CASSWVLAGGTLGDTQYF
TRBV5-6	TRBJ2-3	-	-	TGTGCCAGCAGCTTGGACAGTAGCACAGATACGCAGTATTTT	CASSLDSSTDTQYF
TRBV5-1	TRBJ2-3	-	-	TGCGCCAGCAGCTTGTCGGGCAGGGAAATAGATACGCAGTATTTT	CASSLSGREIDTQYF
TRBV6-5	TRBJ2-3	-	TRBD2	TGTGCCAGCACCACTAGCGGGGGGGCATCAGATACGCAGTATTTT	CASTTSGGASDTQYF
TRBV5-6	TRBJ2-1	-	-	TGTGCCAGCAGTTTCGATGCTAGTGACAATGAGCAGTTCTTC	CASSFDASDNEQFF
TRBV27	TRBJ2-7	-	-	TGTGCCAGCAGCCTCAGGGGTCGGGACTACGAGCAGTACTTC	CASSLRGRDYEQYF
TRBV7-2	TRBJ2-1	-	TRBD2	TGTGCCAGCAGGCTGGGACTAGCGGGATACAATGAGCAGTTCTTC	CASRLGLAGYNEQFF
TRBV20-1	TRBJ2-3	-	TRBD2	TGCAGTGCTAGTGCACTAGCGGGGCCCAAAGATACGCAGTATTTT	CSASALAGPKDTQYF
TRBV4-3	TRBJ2-7	-	-	TGCGCCAGCAGCCAAGAGGGCTACTCCTACGAGCAGTACTTC	CASSQEGYSYEQYF
TRBV7-2	TRBJ1-1	once	TRBD1	TGTGCCAGCAGCTCTCCCGGGACAGGGGGCATGAACACTGAAGCTTTCTTT	CASSSPGTGGMNTEAFF
TRBV27	TRBJ1-5	-	-	TGTGCCAGCAGCTCCCTATCCAATCAGCCCCAGCATTTT	CASSSLSNQPQHF
TRBV28	TRBJ1-5	-	-	TGTGCCAGCAGTTTTGCCGGAGTCAATCAGCCCCAGCATTTT	CASSFAGVNQPQHF
TRBV28	TRBJ2-7	once	TRBD2	TGTGCCAGCATCCTAGGGACTACGAACGAGCAGTACTTC	CASILGTTNEQYF
TRBV5-6	TRBJ2-2	-	-	TGTGCCAGCAGAAGGACACCGGGGGAGCTGTTTTTT	CASRRTPGELFF
TRBV28	TRBJ1-1	-	TRBD1	TGTGCCAGCAGTTTGCCAGGGGGTCGAAAAACTGAAGCTTTCTTT	CASSLPGGRKTEAFF
TRBV19	TRBJ1-6	-	TRBD1	TGTGCCAGTAGTATCGGGACAGGCCGTCCACCCCTCCACTTT	CASSIGTGRPPLHF
TRBV19	TRBJ1-4	-	-	TGTGCCAGTAGTATAGCGAGGGAGACTAATGAAAAACTGTTTTTT	CASSIARETNEKLFF
TRBV28	TRBJ2-7	few	TRBD1	TGTGCCAGGGGACAGGGCTACGAGCAGTACTTC	CARGQGYEQYF
TRBV5-1	TRBJ2-5	-	TRBD2	TGCGCCAGCAGCCTACAACCAGGAACTAGCGGGGGGGAGACCCAGTACTTC	CASSLQPGTSGGETQYF
TRBV6-6	TRBJ1-5	-	TRBD1	TGTGCCAGCAGTTACACACAGGGGAATCAGCCCCAGCATTTT	CASSYTQGNQPQHF
TRBV5-1	TRBJ1-2	-	TRBD1	TGCGCCAGCAGCTTGGAGTTTACAGGGGGCTATGGCTACACCTTC	CASSLEFTGGYGYTF
TRBV5-1	TRBJ1-4	-	-	TGCGCCAGCAGCCCAGGACAGCTTCCTAATGAAAAACTGTTTTTT	CASSPGQLPNEKLFF
TRBV5-4	TRBJ2-2	-	-	TGTGCCAGCAGCCCCATCCAGGGGACGTCTGGAGGGGAGCTGTTTTTT	CASSPIQGTSGGELFF
TRBV27	TRBJ2-1	-	TRBD2	TGTGCCAGCAGTTTCAATCGCGGGACTAGCGGGAGCTCCCGTTTCTACAATGAGCAGTTCTTC	CASSFNRGTSGSSRFYNEQFF
TRBV2	TRBJ2-2	-	TRBD1	TGTGCCAGCACCCGGGACAGGGGGGTCGGGGAGCTGTTTTTT	CASTRDRGVGELFF
TRBV6-2/TRBV6-3	TRBJ2-1	-	-	TGTGCCAGCAGTTACTATGGGAGCGAGCAGTTCTTC	CASSYYGSEQFF
TRBV19	TRBJ1-6	-	-	TGTGCCAGTAGTATGGTACAGGATAATTCACCCCTCCACTTT	CASSMVQDNSPLHF
TRBV7-9	TRBJ2-6	-	-	TGTGCCAGCAGCTTAGCCACTGGGGCCAACGTCCTGACTTTC	CASSLATGANVLTF
TRBV7-2	TRBJ1-1	-	-	TGTGCCAGCAGCTCCTTCAGGTCCAGTAACACTGAAGCTTTCTTT	CASSSFRSSNTEAFF
TRBV6-5	TRBJ1-2	-	TRBD1	TGTGCCAGCAGTTCCGGGACAGGGCTCTATGGCTACACCTTC	CASSSGTGLYGYTF
TRBV28	TRBJ2-1	-	-	TGTGCCAGCAGTCGCTCGAATAGCCCCCCCAAGAGAAATGAGCAGTTCTTC	CASSRSNSPPKRNEQFF
TRBV30	TRBJ2-2	once	-	TGTGCCTGGAGAGGGGGTGGCACCGGGGAGCTGTTTTTT	CAWRGGGTGELFF
TRBV11-2	TRBJ2-3	few	TRBD2	TGTGCCAGCAGCCCTAGACTAGCGGGGGGCCGGGTTGTACAGGATACGCAGTATTTT	CASSPRLAGGRVVQDTQYF